This entry lists 9 T cell receptor beta chains sequenced from one sample in a study of blood T cell repertoires in COVID-19. Method: immunoSEQ multiplex PCR; TCRdb's copy keeps in-frame clones and lacks some. Seen here are more than 55,000 clones, 88% observed once, and the top ten hold 4.8%. Sequenced input: peripheral blood. The receptors derive from a man aged 55 to 70 with acute or convalescent COVID-19.

For the CDR3, the DNA is TGTGCCAGCAGACCCCAGGGGGCGGGTCGGGGCACTGAAGCTTTCTTT. Translating it yields CASRPQGAGRGTEAFF. The chain links TRBV28 to TRBJ1-1; 8 bases line up with TRBD1. Germline V gives CDR1 MDHEN, CDR2 SYDVKM. Losses at the gene ends were 6 bases for V and 4 bases for J; bases not matched to a gene: 13. The CDR3 loop spans 16 amino acids.

This clone was found once. The J gene is TRBJ1-1, the V gene TRBV7-9; D is ambiguous. The CDR3 consists of 13 residues. The V gene's germline CDR1 is SEHNR and CDR2 FQNEAQ (reference sequence). Trimming removed 5 bases from V and 1 base from J, with 8 bases in between. The DNA of the CDR3 is TGTGCCAGCAGCAGTCACGGGAACACTGAAGCTTTCTTT. Its translation: CASSSHGNTEAFF.

This clone came up a few times. The V and J genes are TRBV3-1 (or the pseudogene TRBV3-2) and TRBJ2-2, with 10 bases fitting TRBD2. V lost 2 bases, J lost 2 bases, and 5 bases stayed unmatched. CDR3 length equals 17 residues. Germline loops: CDR1 LGHDT, CDR2 YNNKEL (reference sequence). This CDR3 is CASSQRTSGRNTGELFF. In nucleotides, the CDR3 is TGTGCCAGCAGCCAACGGACTAGCGGTAGAAACACCGGGGAGCTGTTTTTT.

This sequence joins TRBV27 and TRBJ1-2, with TRBD1 as a possible D gene (5 bases). CDR3 length: 15 residues. Germline CDR1 is MNHEY and CDR2 is SMNVEV (reference sequence). V was trimmed by 3 bases and J by 2 bases, leaving 13 bases between them. In DNA, the CDR3 is TGTGCCAGCAGTTTTTCCAGGGCAGGGAACTATGGCTACACCTTC. Its protein product is CASSFSRAGNYGYTF.

The gene calls are TRBV11-3 and TRBJ2-2; TRBD2 aligns across 10 bases. Germline V gene lookup returns CDR1 SGHNT and CDR2 YENEEA. The CDR3 extends over 17 amino acids. Trimming removed 5 bases from V and 5 bases from J; junction bases left unmatched: 11. DNA for the CDR3: TGTGCCAGCAGCCGAAGCGGGAGGGCCGGAAGAACCGGGGAGCTGTTTTTT. Translated, it gives CASSRSGRAGRTGELFF. Drawing the rest from reference TRBV11-3 and TRBJ2-2, the complete variable domain is EAGVVQSPRYKIIEKKQPVAFWCNPISGHNTLYWYLQNLGQGPELLIRYENEEAVDDSQLPKDRFSAERLKGVDSTLKIQPAELGDSAVYLCASSRSGRAGRTGELFFGEGSRLTVL.

The J gene is TRBJ1-4, the V gene TRBV5-1; D is ambiguous. This CDR3 contains 16 residues. From germline, CDR1 is SGHRS and CDR2 YFSETQ. Trimming took 0 bases from V and 3 from J, leaving 12 bases between them. DNA for the CDR3: TGCGCCAGCAGCTTGGGACGGAGGGCGTCTAATGAAAAACTGTTTTTT. Residues: CASSLGRRASNEKLFF. The entire variable domain, with the rest obtained from reference TRBV5-1 and TRBJ1-4, is as follows: KAGVTQTPRYLIKTRGQQVTLSCSPISGHRSVSWYQQTPGQGLQFLFEYFSETQRNKGNFPGRFSGRQFSNSRSEMNVSTLELGDSALYLCASSLGRRASNEKLFFGSGTQLSVL.

The rearrangement uses TRBV28 and TRBJ1-6, with D maybe TRBD1 (6 bases). The CDR3 is 12 residues long. Germline V gives CDR1 MDHEN, CDR2 SYDVKM. The V gene lost 11 bases and the J gene lost 6 bases, with 11 bases spanning the gap. CDR3 region: CAGGGGNSPLHF. The CDR3 coding sequence is TGTGCCGGGGGCGGCGGTAATTCACCCCTCCACTTT.

As regards this clone: One end of the junction fails to match germline, which may point to a read error. The chain joins TRBV6-5 to TRBJ1-2; D may be TRBD1 (5 bases). The length of the CDR3 is 13 residues. CDR1 is MNHEY, CDR2 SVGAGI, per germline. The CDR3 reads CASSDSSFWGGSF. CDR3 nucleotide sequence: TGTGCCAGCAGTGACTCCTCCTTTTGGGGGGGGTCCTTC.

This clone appeared once. The rearrangement links TRBV6-6 to TRBJ1-6; tentative D call: TRBD1 (5 bases). Germline assignment: CDR1 MNHNY and CDR2 SVGAGI (reference sequence). Trimming took 2 bases from V and 15 from J, leaving 11 bases between them. The length of the CDR3 is 12 residues. The CDR3 spells CASSYPTENLHF. The CDR3 coding sequence is TGTGCCAGCAGTTACCCGACAGAAAACCTCCACTTT.